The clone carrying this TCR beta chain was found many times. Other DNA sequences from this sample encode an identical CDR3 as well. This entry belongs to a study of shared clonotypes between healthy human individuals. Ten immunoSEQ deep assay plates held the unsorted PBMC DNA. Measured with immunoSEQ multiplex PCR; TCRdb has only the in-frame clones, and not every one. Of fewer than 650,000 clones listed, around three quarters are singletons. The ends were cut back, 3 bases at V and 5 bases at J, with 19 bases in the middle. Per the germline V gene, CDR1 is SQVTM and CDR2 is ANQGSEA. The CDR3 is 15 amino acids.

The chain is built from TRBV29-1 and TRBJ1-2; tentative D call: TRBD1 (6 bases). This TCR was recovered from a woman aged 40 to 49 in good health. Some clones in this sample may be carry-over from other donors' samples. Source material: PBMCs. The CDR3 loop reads CSVDWSTGSKYGYTF. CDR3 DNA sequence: TGCAGCGTTGATTGGTCTACAGGGTCGAAATATGGCTACACCTTC.